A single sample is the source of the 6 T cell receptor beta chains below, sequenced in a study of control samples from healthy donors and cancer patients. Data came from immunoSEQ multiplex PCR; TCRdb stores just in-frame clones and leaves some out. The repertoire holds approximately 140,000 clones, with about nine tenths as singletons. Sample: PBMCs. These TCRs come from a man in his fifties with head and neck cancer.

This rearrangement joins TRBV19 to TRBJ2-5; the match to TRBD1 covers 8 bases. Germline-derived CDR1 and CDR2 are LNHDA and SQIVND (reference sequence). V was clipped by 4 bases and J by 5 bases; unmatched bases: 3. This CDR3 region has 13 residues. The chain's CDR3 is CASSTGGMETQYF. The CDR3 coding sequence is TGTGCCAGTAGTACAGGGGGCATGGAGACCCAGTACTTC.

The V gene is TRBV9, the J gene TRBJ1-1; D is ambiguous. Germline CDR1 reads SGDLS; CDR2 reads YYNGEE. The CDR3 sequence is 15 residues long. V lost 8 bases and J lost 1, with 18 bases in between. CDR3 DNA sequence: TGTGCCAGTACCCAATCCGGGTCTCCGAACACTGAAGCTTTCTTT. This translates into CASTQSGSPNTEAFF.

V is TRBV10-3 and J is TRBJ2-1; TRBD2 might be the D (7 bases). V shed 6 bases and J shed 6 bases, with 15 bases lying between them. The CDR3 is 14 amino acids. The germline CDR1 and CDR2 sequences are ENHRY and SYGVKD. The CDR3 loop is CAIRSQGGSNEQFF. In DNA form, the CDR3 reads TGTGCCATCAGGTCACAGGGAGGGTCCAATGAGCAGTTCTTC.

As DNA, the CDR3 is TGTGCGCTGGGCCGAGAGGGTTCACCCCTCCACTTT. This gives the protein CALGREGSPLHF. The V gene is TRBV30, the J gene TRBJ1-6; no firm D call. The germline V gene encodes CDR1 GTSNPN and CDR2 SVGIG (reference sequence). This CDR3 is built from 12 residues.

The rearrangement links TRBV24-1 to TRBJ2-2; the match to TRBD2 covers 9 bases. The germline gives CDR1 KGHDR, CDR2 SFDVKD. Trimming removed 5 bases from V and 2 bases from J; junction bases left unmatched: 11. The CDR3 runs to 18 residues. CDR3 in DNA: TGTGCCACCAGTGGCTATAGCGGGAGTCAACATAACACCGGGGAGCTGTTTTTT. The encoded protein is CATSGYSGSQHNTGELFF.

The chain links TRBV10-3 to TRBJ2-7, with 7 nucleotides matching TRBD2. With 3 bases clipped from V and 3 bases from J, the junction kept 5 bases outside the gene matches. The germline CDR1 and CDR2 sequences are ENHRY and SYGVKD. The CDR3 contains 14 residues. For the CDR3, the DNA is TGTGCCATCAGTGAAGAGGCTAGCGGCTACGAGCAGTACTTC. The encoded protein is CAISEEASGYEQYF.